Below, 5 T cell receptor beta chains from the same sample are listed, as sequenced in a study of T cells expressing NK-cell markers (dated by TCRdb to 2020 to 2022). Receptors were amplified or captured by 5' RACE. Sequencing was performed on an Illumina HiSeq 2000. TCRdb reprocessed the raw reads; every CDR3 protein sequence is a single record, and DNA is not supplied. The sample table holds some 440,000 distinct CDR3 sequences. The ten most abundant clones make up roughly 1.4% of the sample. The material sequenced was blood T cells: a sorted CD56 or NKG2C T cell subset, CD4+ or CD8+ T cells, or bulk PBMC T cells (not recorded which). The receptors come from a woman between 50 and 59 years old in good health. Donor details come from another sample of the same person, matched by shared clones.

V usage is TRBV6-2 or TRBV6-3 and J usage is TRBJ1-5; the D call of TRBD1 rests on TCRdb alone, since no DNA is present to check it. The CDR3 totals 16 residues. Germline values: CDR1 MNHEY, CDR2 SVGEGT. CDR3 amino acids: CASRESGWGSNQPQHF.

The chain joins TRBV10-3 to TRBJ2-5; TCRdb indicates TRBD1, and absent DNA this call remains unverified. Germline V lookup: CDR1 ENHRY, CDR2 SYGVKD. The CDR3 length is 12 residues. CDR3 amino acids: CAIRQGAETQYF.

This chain joins TRBV6-1 and TRBJ2-1; absent DNA, TCRdb's TRBD2 call cannot be checked. The CDR3 covers 15 residues. Germline loops: CDR1 MNHNS, CDR2 SASEGT. CDR3 loop: CASSAAGLTYNEQFF.

This CDR3 reads CASSAVTSGNNEQFF. The rearrangement uses TRBV2 and TRBJ2-1; TCRdb returns TRBD2, unconfirmable since there is no DNA. The germline gives CDR1 SNHLY, CDR2 FYNNEI. CDR3 length: 15 amino acids.

The chain combines TRBV4-1 with TRBJ1-6. Germline CDR1 MGHRA, CDR2 YSYEKL. CDR3 length: 12 residues. This CDR3 is CASSLGSSPLHF.